This T cell receptor (beta chain) was observed in a study of cytomegalovirus exposure and HLA in healthy donors. 13 Jbeta primers and 60 Vbeta primers were used for the PCR. The repertoire was sequenced with immunoSEQ multiplex PCR; TCRdb's copy has only in-frame clones and lacks some. This repertoire shows about 180,000 clones, roughly 75% found once; its top ten account for approximately 2.1%. The specimen sequenced was PBMCs. This clonotype was sampled from a woman aged 25 to 39 in good health and CMV-seronegative.

CDR3 bases: TGTGCCAGCAGTTACACCGGGACACGCGGGACCCAGTACTTC. It translates to CASSYTGTRGTQYF. The chain recombines TRBV6-5 with TRBJ2-5; perhaps TRBD1 as D (6 bases). Germline V gene sequence: CDR1 MNHEY, CDR2 SVGAGI. CDR3 size: 14 residues. Trimming took off 2 bases at V and 7 bases at J, with 14 bases between the two ends.